Following are 22 T cell receptor beta chains from one sample sequenced in a study of T cells in Graves' hyperthyroidism and ophthalmopathy. TCR beta CDR3 sequences were amplified from RNA transcripts. The HTBI primer set served for first-round RT-PCR of the TCR CDR3. Using its own MiXCR run on the multiplex PCR reads, TCRdb lists one record per CDR3 protein. The sample lists about 720,000 distinct CDR3 sequences, around 15% occurring once. The sequencing input was blood. The source is a young man with Graves' hyperthyroidism.

Turning to this clonotype: One end of the junction is discordant with germline, which a read error may explain. The J gene is TRBJ2-7, the V gene TRBV28; D is uncertain. Germline V lookup: CDR1 MDHEN, CDR2 SYDVKM. The CDR3 runs 14 residues. DNA for the CDR3: TGTGCCAGCAGTTTAAGAGGAGTGGCCTGCGAGCAATACTTC. As protein: CASSLRGVACEQYF.

This sequence joins TRBV15 and TRBJ2-6, with D perhaps TRBD2 (6 bases). The V end lost 5 bases, the J end lost 2 bases, and 10 bases lay between the germline ends. The CDR3 sequence is 15 residues long. From germline, CDR1 is LNHNV and CDR2 YYDKDF (reference sequence). The CDR3 loop reads CATSPGGTGANVLTF. The DNA for the CDR3 is TGTGCCACCAGCCCTGGGGGGACTGGGGCCAACGTCCTGACTTTC.

This clonotype was found many times. J is TRBJ2-7 and V is TRBV30; D possibly corresponds to TRBD2 (6 bases). Germline CDR1 reads GTSNPN; CDR2 reads SVGIG (reference sequence). Trimming left V 3 bases short and J 0 bases short, with 12 bases between. CDR3 length equals 14 residues. The CDR3 loop reads CAWSPGGSSYEQYF. The CDR3 DNA is TGTGCCTGGAGCCCCGGGGGTAGCTCCTACGAGCAGTACTTC.

The chain has TRBV4-2 and TRBJ2-2, with D uncertain. Deletions cut 0 bases from V and 5 bases from J, with 13 bases between. Germline-derived CDR1 and CDR2 are LGHNA and YNFKEQ. The CDR3 extends over 16 amino acids. This CDR3 reads CASSQDRAGRTGELFF. CDR3 bases: TGTGCCAGCAGCCAAGATAGGGCAGGACGGACCGGGGAGCTGTTTTTT.

There are many counts of this clonotype. The V gene is TRBV28, the J gene TRBJ2-5; D gene ambiguous. CDR1 is MDHEN, CDR2 SYDVKM, per germline. The CDR3 is 14 residues long. V dropped 4 bases and J dropped 1 base, with 10 bases sitting between them. The CDR3 here is CASSSGWFQETQYF. Written as DNA, the CDR3 is TGTGCCAGCAGTTCCGGTTGGTTCCAAGAGACCCAGTACTTC.

Ten or more counts support this clonotype. The chain has TRBV4-1 and TRBJ2-5; 7 nucleotides agree with TRBD2. Germline-derived CDR1 and CDR2 are MGHRA and YSYEKL. CDR3 length equals 17 residues. V shed 1 base, J shed 0 bases, and the junction held 8 bases outside the gene matches. CDR3: CASSQGASAGNQETQYF. Written as DNA, the CDR3 is TGCGCCAGCAGCCAAGGGGCGTCAGCGGGGAACCAAGAGACCCAGTACTTC.

This clonotype was detected many times. The chain couples TRBV11-3 to TRBJ2-1, with D possibly being TRBD2 (6 bases). Germline lookup yields CDR1 SGHNT and CDR2 YENEEA. The CDR3 is made up of 15 amino acids. Trimming took off 4 bases at V and 8 bases at J, with 18 bases between the two ends. Here the CDR3 reads CASSSRRVADDEQFF. CDR3 nucleotide sequence: TGTGCCAGCAGCTCGCGGAGGGTGGCAGACGATGAGCAGTTCTTC. The full variable domain, with the rest looked up from reference TRBV11-3 and TRBJ2-1, is EAGVVQSPRYKIIEKKQPVAFWCNPISGHNTLYWYLQNLGQGPELLIRYENEEAVDDSQLPKDRFSAERLKGVDSTLKIQPAELGDSAVYLCASSSRRVADDEQFFGPGTRLTVL.

The rearrangement uses TRBV9 and TRBJ2-1, with D unclear. Between the trimmed V and J ends, which lost 4 bases and 2 bases, there was a span of 13 bases. Germline V CDR1 and CDR2: SGDLS, YYNGEE. CDR3 length: 15 residues. The CDR3 loop is CASSTRGDAYNEQFF. The CDR3 coding sequence is TGTGCCAGCAGCACCCGAGGTGACGCCTACAATGAGCAGTTCTTC.

V gene TRBV25-1 combines with J gene TRBJ1-1; no firm D call. This CDR3 comprises 16 residues. V was shortened by 3 bases and J by 4 bases, with 18 bases between the two germline ends. Germline V gene lookup returns CDR1 MGHDK and CDR2 SYGVNS. CDR3 nucleotide sequence: TGTGCCAGCAGTGATCGATCGGGTAGCGGCCGCACTGAAGCTTTCTTT. Its protein product is CASSDRSGSGRTEAFF.

The CDR3 loop reads CASSIPGQPYEQYF. The CDR3 DNA follows: TGTGCCAGCAGTATCCCCGGACAGCCCTACGAGCAGTACTTC. This sequence joins TRBV28 and TRBJ2-7, with D possibly being TRBD1 (6 bases). The ends were cut back, 5 bases at V and 2 bases at J, with 13 bases in the middle. This CDR3 has 14 residues. Germline-derived CDR1 and CDR2 are MDHEN and SYDVKM.

The chain has TRBV10-3 and TRBJ1-5; D not certain. The CDR3 sequence is 12 residues long. The germline V and J ends were trimmed by 2 bases and 6 bases, with 5 bases remaining between them. CDR1 and CDR2 (germline): ENHRY, SYGVKD. The chain's CDR3 is CAISERSQPQHF. The CDR3 DNA reads as TGTGCCATCAGTGAGAGGAGTCAGCCCCAGCATTTT.

In this sample, this clonotype turned up a few times. V gene TRBV30 combines with J gene TRBJ2-4; 9 nucleotides line up with TRBD1. The CDR3 has 14 residues. V lost 5 bases and J lost 6; bases outside the gene matches: 8. Per the germline V gene, CDR1 is GTSNPN and CDR2 is SVGIG (reference sequence). CDR3 sequence: CAWDTGGLGNIQYF. Written as DNA, the CDR3 is TGTGCCTGGGATACAGGGGGCCTCGGAAACATTCAGTACTTC.

This rearrangement joins TRBV7-3 to TRBJ2-7; perhaps D is TRBD1 or TRBD2 (7 bases each). This CDR3 spans 14 amino acids. V was clipped by 5 bases and J by 2 bases, with 13 bases between them. Germline V CDR1 and CDR2: SGHTA, FQGTGA. The CDR3 reads CASSAQGGPYEQYF. The CDR3 DNA reads TGTGCCAGCAGCGCTCAGGGGGGGCCCTACGAGCAGTACTTC.

In the case of this clonotype: The CDR3 does not close with the conserved phenylalanine or tryptophan, likely indicating a read error. J is TRBJ2-7 and V is TRBV7-2; TRBD2 is a possible D gene (7 bases). Trimming shortened V by 6 bases and J by 6 bases, and 18 bases separated the two germline ends. CDR1 and CDR2 (germline): SGHTA, FQGNSA. The CDR3 runs 14 residues. CDR3 loop: CASRRDYRGREQYL. The CDR3 DNA reads as TGTGCCAGCAGGAGGGACTATCGGGGGCGCGAGCAGTACCTC.

This clonotype has a count of ten or more. The rearrangement uses TRBV3-1 and TRBJ1-1; 7 bases agree with TRBD1. From germline, CDR1 is LGHDT and CDR2 YNNKEL (reference sequence). CDR3 length: 14 amino acids. V was clipped by 1 base and J by 3 bases; unmatched bases: 2. The CDR3 DNA reads as TGTGCCAGCAGCCAAGGGACAGGATACACTGAAGCTTTCTTT. Translation: CASSQGTGYTEAFF.

The chain links TRBV19 to TRBJ2-3; 7 bases are a match to TRBD2. V lost 6 bases, J lost 3 bases, and 9 bases stayed unmatched. The V gene's germline CDR1 is LNHDA and CDR2 SQIVND (reference sequence). The CDR3 is 15 residues long. CDR3 sequence: CASSLQRGPTDTQYF. CDR3 coding DNA: TGTGCCAGTAGCCTGCAGCGGGGCCCTACAGATACGCAGTATTTT.

This clonotype showed up just a few times. The chain links TRBV7-9 to TRBJ1-2, with TRBD1 identical over 9 bases. This CDR3 contains 15 residues. V gave up 6 bases and J gave up 0 bases; unmatched junction bases: 5. Looked up from germline, CDR1 is SEHNR and CDR2 is FQNEAQ (reference sequence). The CDR3 loop is CASRQQGAANYGYTF. CDR3 bases: TGTGCCAGCAGACAACAGGGGGCCGCTAACTATGGCTACACCTTC. The variable domain in full, completed from reference TRBV7-9 and TRBJ1-2, reads DTGVSQNPRHKITKRGQNVTFRCDPISEHNRLYWYRQTLGQGPEFLTYFQNEAQLEKSRLLSDRFSAERPKGSFSTLEIQRTEQGDSAMYLCASRQQGAANYGYTFGSGTRLTVV.

This clonotype has a handful of counts. The chain uses TRBV18 and TRBJ2-1; 10 nucleotides line up with TRBD2. The length of the CDR3 is 14 residues. Germline V gene data show CDR1 as KGHSH and CDR2 as LQKENI. With V trimmed by 5 bases and J by 8 bases, 6 bases remained unmatched. CDR3 DNA: TGTGCCAGCTCAACGGGAGCGGGAGGGCATGAGCAGTTCTTC. Protein sequence: CASSTGAGGHEQFF.

This clonotype was seen at least ten times. The chain uses TRBV3-1 and TRBJ2-5, with TRBD2 identical over 8 bases. The CDR3 totals 19 residues. V lost 0 bases to trimming and J lost 0 bases; unmatched junction nucleotides: 12. Germline CDR1 and CDR2: LGHDT and YNNKEL (reference sequence). For the CDR3, the DNA is TGTGCCAGCAGCCAAGATATGGTAGCGGGGAGGGCGTACCAAGAGACCCAGTACTTC. Its translation is CASSQDMVAGRAYQETQYF.

The rearrangement links TRBV6-2 or TRBV6-3 to TRBJ2-7; a possible D gene is TRBD1 (5 bases). The germline V gene encodes CDR1 MNHEY and CDR2 SVGEGT. V lost 6 bases and J 5 bases, leaving 20 bases between the germline ends. CDR3 size: 15 residues. In DNA, the CDR3 is TGTGCCAGCAGCCCTCCCCAGGGCACTCTCCACGAGCAGTACTTC. Its translation: CASSPPQGTLHEQYF.

This clonotype has only a few counts. V is TRBV30 and J is TRBJ2-3; 9 bases are shared with TRBD2. The CDR3 length is 15 residues. Germline lookup yields CDR1 GTSNPN and CDR2 SVGIG (reference sequence). Trimming removed 2 bases from V and 5 bases from J; junction bases left unmatched: 8. CDR3 coding DNA: TGTGCCTGGAGTTTGGGGGGTAGCGGGAGAGATACGCAGTATTTT. This gives the protein CAWSLGGSGRDTQYF.

Ten or more counts support this clonotype. The chain recombines TRBV30 with TRBJ2-3, with TRBD2 matching 14 bases. V gave up 3 bases and J gave up 9 bases; unmatched junction bases: 5. Germline values: CDR1 GTSNPN, CDR2 SVGIG (reference sequence). This CDR3 region has 14 residues. The CDR3 sequence is CAWRGTSGSVTQYF. The CDR3 nucleotides read TGTGCCTGGAGAGGGACTAGCGGGAGTGTCACGCAGTATTTT.